This record looks at one T cell receptor (beta chain) sequence and its context. This CDR3 contains 14 residues. The germline CDR1 and CDR2 sequences are SGHTA and FQGNSA. Trimming took off 3 bases at V and 8 bases at J, with 14 bases between the two ends. The record originates from a study of blood T cells in healthy people across ages. A second PCR of about 7 to 12 cycles used a sample-barcoded 5' primer and a J-beta primer mix. TCRdb itself ran the 5' RACE reads through MiXCR, one entry per CDR3 protein. Among some 1.5 million distinct CDR3 sequences listed, roughly 43% were seen once. Sequencing used blood. The source of this sequence is a woman aged 18-29 years in good health. The chain joins TRBV7-2 to TRBJ2-1, with D hard to call. The CDR3 region is CASSFPVRVHEQFF. The CDR3 region has the DNA TGTGCCAGCAGCTTCCCCGTCCGGGTCCATGAGCAGTTCTTC.